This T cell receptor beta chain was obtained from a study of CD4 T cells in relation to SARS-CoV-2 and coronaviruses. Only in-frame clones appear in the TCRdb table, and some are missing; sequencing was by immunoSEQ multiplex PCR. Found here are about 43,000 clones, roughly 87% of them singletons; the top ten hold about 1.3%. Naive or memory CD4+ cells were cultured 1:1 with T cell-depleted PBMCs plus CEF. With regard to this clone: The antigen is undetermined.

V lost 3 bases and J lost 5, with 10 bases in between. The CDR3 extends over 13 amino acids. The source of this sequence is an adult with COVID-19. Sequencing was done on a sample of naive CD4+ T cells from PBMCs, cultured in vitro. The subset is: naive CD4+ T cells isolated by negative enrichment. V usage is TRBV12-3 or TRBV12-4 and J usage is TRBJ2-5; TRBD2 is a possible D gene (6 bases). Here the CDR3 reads CASSFGGRETQYF. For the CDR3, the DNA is TGTGCCAGCAGTTTTGGAGGGAGGGAGACCCAGTACTTC.